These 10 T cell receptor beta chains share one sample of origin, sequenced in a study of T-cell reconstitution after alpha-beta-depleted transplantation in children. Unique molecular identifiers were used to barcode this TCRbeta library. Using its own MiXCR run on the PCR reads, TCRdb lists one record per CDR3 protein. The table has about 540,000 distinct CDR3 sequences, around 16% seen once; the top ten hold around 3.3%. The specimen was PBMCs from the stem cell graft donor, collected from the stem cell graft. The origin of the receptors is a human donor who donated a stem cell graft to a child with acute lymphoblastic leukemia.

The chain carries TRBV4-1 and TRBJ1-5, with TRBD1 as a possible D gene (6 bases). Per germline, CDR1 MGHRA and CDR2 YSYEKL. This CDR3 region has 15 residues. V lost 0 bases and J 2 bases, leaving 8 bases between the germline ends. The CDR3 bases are TGCGCCAGCAGCCAAGAACACAGGGGCAATCAGCCCCAGCATTTT. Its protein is CASSQEHRGNQPQHF.

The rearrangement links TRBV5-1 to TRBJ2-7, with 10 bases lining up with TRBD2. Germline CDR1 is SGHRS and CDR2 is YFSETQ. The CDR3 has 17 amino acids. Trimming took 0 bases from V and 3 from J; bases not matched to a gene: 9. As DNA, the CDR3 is TGCGCCAGCAGCTTGGATGCTAGCGGGAGAATACTCTACGAGCAGTACTTC. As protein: CASSLDASGRILYEQYF.

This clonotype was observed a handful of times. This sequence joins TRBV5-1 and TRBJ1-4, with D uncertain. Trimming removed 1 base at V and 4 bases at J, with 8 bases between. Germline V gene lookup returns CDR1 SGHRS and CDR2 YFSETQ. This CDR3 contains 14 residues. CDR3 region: CASSLSTGNEKLFF. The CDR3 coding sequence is TGCGCCAGCAGCTTGTCCACGGGTAATGAAAAACTGTTTTTT.

DNA for the CDR3: TGTGCCAGCAGCGTAGATTCACTAGCGGGAGCGGACGAGCAGTACTTC. Residues: CASSVDSLAGADEQYF. The chain uses TRBV9 and TRBJ2-7; 11 bases are shared with TRBD2. This CDR3 has 16 amino acids. V shed 0 bases, J shed 5 bases, and the junction held 7 bases outside the gene matches. The V gene's germline CDR1 is SGDLS and CDR2 YYNGEE.

The CDR3 region has the DNA TGCGCCAGCAGCCGACTAGCGGGAGGACTTGGGTATTCGGTTGAGCAGTTCTTC. Translated, it gives CASSRLAGGLGYSVEQFF. V usage is TRBV5-1 and J usage is TRBJ2-1; 13 nucleotides match TRBD2. The V gene end was trimmed by 4 bases and the J gene end by 9 bases; junction bases not matched to a gene: 16. This CDR3 spans 18 amino acids. Germline V gene lookup returns CDR1 SGHRS and CDR2 YFSETQ.

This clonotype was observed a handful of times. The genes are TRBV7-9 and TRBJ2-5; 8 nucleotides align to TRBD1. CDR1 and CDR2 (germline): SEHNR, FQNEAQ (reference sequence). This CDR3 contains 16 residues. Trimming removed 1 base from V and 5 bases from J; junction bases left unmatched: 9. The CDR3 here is CASSLGDRIPLETQYF. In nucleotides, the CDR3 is TGTGCCAGCAGCTTAGGGGACAGGATCCCTCTGGAGACCCAGTACTTC.

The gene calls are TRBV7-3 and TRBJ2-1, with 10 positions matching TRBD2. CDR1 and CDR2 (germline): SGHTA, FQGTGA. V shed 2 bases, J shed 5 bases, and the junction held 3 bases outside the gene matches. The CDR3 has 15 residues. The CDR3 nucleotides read TGTGCCAGCAGCTTAGGACTAGCGGCACACAATGAGCAGTTCTTC. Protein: CASSLGLAAHNEQFF.

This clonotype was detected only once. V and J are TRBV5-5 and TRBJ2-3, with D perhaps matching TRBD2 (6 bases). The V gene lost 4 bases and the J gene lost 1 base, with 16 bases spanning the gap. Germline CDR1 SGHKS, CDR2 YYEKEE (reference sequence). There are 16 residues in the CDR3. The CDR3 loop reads CASSRRDFSGTDTQYF. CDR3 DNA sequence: TGTGCCAGCAGCCGCCGGGACTTCAGCGGCACAGATACGCAGTATTTT.

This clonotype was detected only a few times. The CDR3 reads CASLGDYNEQFF. The CDR3 DNA is TGTGCCAGCCTCGGGGACTACAATGAGCAGTTCTTC. V and J are TRBV6-1 and TRBJ2-1, with a tentative D call TRBD2 (5 bases). CDR1 and CDR2 from the germline V gene are MNHNS and SASEGT. The CDR3 loop spans 12 amino acids. With 8 bases removed from V and 3 bases from J, the gap between germline ends came to 8 bases.

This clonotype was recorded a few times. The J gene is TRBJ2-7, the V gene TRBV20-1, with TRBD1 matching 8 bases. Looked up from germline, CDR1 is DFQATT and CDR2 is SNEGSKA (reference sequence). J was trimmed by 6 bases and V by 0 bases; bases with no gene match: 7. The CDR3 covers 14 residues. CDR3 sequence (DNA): TGCAGTGCTAGAGATATGGACAGGGAGGCCGAGCAGTACTTC. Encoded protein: CSARDMDREAEQYF.